The TCR beta chain described here comes from a study of blood T cell repertoires in COVID-19. Overall study context: The origin of the acute and convalescent COVID-19 samples was the United States, Italy and Spain. The analysed material was cDNA or gDNA that came from T cells, B-cell-depleted T cells, or PBMCs.

Trimming removed 3 bases at V and 3 bases at J, with 13 bases between. Germline V CDR1 and CDR2: SGHRS, YFSETQ. This CDR3 is built from 14 residues. Original handling: By means of reference gene primer amplification, nucleated cell counts were estimated. Method: immunoSEQ multiplex PCR; TCRdb's copy keeps in-frame clones and lacks some. That table gives V, J and clone size, and the DNA gave D and trimming. In the table there are approximately 67,000 clones, approximately 86% of which are singletons. This receptor was identified in a man aged 55-75 years with acute or convalescent COVID-19. The J gene is TRBJ2-7, the V gene TRBV5-1; a possible D gene is TRBD1 (5 bases). The specimen was peripheral blood. CDR3 loop: CASSSDTAFYEQYF. DNA of the CDR3: TGCGCCAGCAGCTCGGACACGGCCTTCTACGAGCAGTACTTC.